These T cell receptor beta chains were read from a single sample in a study of T cell repertoires in cytomegalovirus infection. These TCRs' antigens remain unknown. TCRdb fed the reads into MiXCR, producing one record per CDR3 protein. Of about 700,000 distinct CDR3 sequences listed, 30% to 40% are singletons. The material was cultured PBMCs, obtained from culture after CMV antigen stimulation. These receptors all stem from a human donor in good health (CMV status not recorded). Some clones in this sample may be carry-over from other donors' samples. Both conserved end residues are part of each CDR3. Each record gives: D gene, clone size, J gene, V gene, CDR3 DNA, CDR3 protein. A D gene is named only where the DNA matches it firmly. Rows may omit the clone size; those that give it use once, few, many or a size class.

NA	once	TRBJ2-5	TRBV5-1	TGCGCCAGCAGCTCTTCAGCGGTAGGCCAAGAGACCCAGTACTTC	CASSSSAVGQETQYF
NA	NA	TRBJ1-6	TRBV7-2	TGTGCCAGCAGCCTAAATCCAGGGATGAATTCACCCCTCCACTTT	CASSLNPGMNSPLHF
TRBD1	NA	TRBJ1-2	TRBV20-1	TGCAGTGCTGATGACAGGGACTCCTATGGCTACACCTTC	CSADDRDSYGYTF
NA	few	TRBJ2-3	TRBV5-1	TGCGCCAGCAGCTGGGGGGCTAGCACAGATACGCAGTATTTT	CASSWGASTDTQYF
NA	NA	TRBJ2-7	TRBV20-1	TGCAGTGCCGCGGGATTGTCCTACGAGCAGTACTTC	CSAAGLSYEQYF
TRBD1	many	TRBJ2-1	TRBV7-8	TGTGCCAGCAGCTTAGCGATTTTTACAGGGGGTTCCAATGAGCAGTTCTTC	CASSLAIFTGGSNEQFF
TRBD2	NA	TRBJ2-7	TRBV3-1	TGTGCCAGCAGCCGCCTAGTGGGAGCGGGAGTTCCCTACGAGCAGTACTTC	CASSRLVGAGVPYEQYF
NA	NA	TRBJ2-7	TRBV11-3	TGTGCCAGCAGCCCGACGCGGGCCCAACGCTACGAGCAGTACTTC	CASSPTRAQRYEQYF
NA	NA	TRBJ1-1	TRBV5-1	TGCGCCAGCAGCTTGGGGGGTAGTGGGACCACTGAAGCTTTCTTT	CASSLGGSGTTEAFF
NA	NA	TRBJ2-7	TRBV11-3	TGTGCCAGCAGCCGCGCCTGGGGCTACGAGCAGTACTTC	CASSRAWGYEQYF
TRBD2	NA	TRBJ2-3	TRBV20-1	TGCAGTGCTAGCGGCCCAGGGGTAGCGGGGGCCACAGATACGCAGTATTTT	CSASGPGVAGATDTQYF
NA	once	TRBJ1-5	TRBV19	TGTGCCAGTAGCCCGATTGTAAGGAGCAATCAGCCCCAGCATTTT	CASSPIVRSNQPQHF
NA	few	TRBJ2-5	TRBV19	TGTGCCAGTAGTATGAGGGGGGCTCAGGAGACCCAGTACTTC	CASSMRGAQETQYF
NA	NA	TRBJ2-1	TRBV27	TGTGCCAGTGATAGTGGCCGCGAGCAGTTCTTC	CASDSGREQFF
TRBD1	NA	TRBJ2-1	TRBV7-9	TGTGCCAGCAGCCCCGGACAGGTTCACAATGAGCAGTTCTTC	CASSPGQVHNEQFF
NA	NA	TRBJ1-5	TRBV12-3/TRBV12-4	TGTGCCAGCAGCCGAAATTATCTTTTGGATCAGCCCCAGCATTTT	CASSRNYLLDQPQHF
TRBD1	NA	TRBJ2-7	TRBV19	TGTGCCAGTAGGACCGACAGGGGTTCGGGCGAGCAGTACTTC	CASRTDRGSGEQYF
NA	NA	TRBJ2-5	TRBV5-1	TGCGCCAGCACCCCTTCAGGGGATTGGAAGACCCAGTACTTC	CASTPSGDWKTQYF
TRBD2	NA	TRBJ2-1	TRBV20-1	TGCAGTGCTGAAACTAGCGGGGGCCCCCGGGGGTACAATGAGCAGTTCTTC	CSAETSGGPRGYNEQFF
TRBD1	few	TRBJ1-2	TRBV7-2	TGTGCCAGCAGCTTAGAGGCTCCGACAGGGCTAGGCTACACCTTC	CASSLEAPTGLGYTF
TRBD1	NA	TRBJ2-3	TRBV29-1	TGCAGCGTTGAGTCGGGACAGGGAGATACGCAGTATTTT	CSVESGQGDTQYF
NA	NA	TRBJ2-4	TRBV6-2/TRBV6-3	TGTGCCAGCAGTTACAGGGCAGGGCGGAACATTCAGTACTTC	CASSYRAGRNIQYF
NA	once	TRBJ1-5	TRBV30	TGTGCCTGGAGTATCCGCGTCCCGGGGACACCGAATCAGCCCCAGCATTTT	CAWSIRVPGTPNQPQHF
NA	few	TRBJ1-6	TRBV4-2	TGTGCCAGCAGCGAAGGAGATAATTCACCCCTCCACTTT	CASSEGDNSPLHF
TRBD2	NA	TRBJ2-5	TRBV7-2	TGTGCCAGCACCCGGGCCGGAGCGGGAGGAGAGACCCAGTACTTC	CASTRAGAGGETQYF
TRBD1	NA	TRBJ2-3	TRBV19	TGTGCCAGTAGCGGCAATACCTGGGGACAGGGGAACACAGATACGCAGTATTTT	CASSGNTWGQGNTDTQYF
NA	NA	TRBJ1-2	TRBV4-3	TGCGCCAGCAGCCAAGAACTGTCTCGGGATACTAACTATGGCTACACCTTC	CASSQELSRDTNYGYTF
NA	few	TRBJ2-3	TRBV5-4	TGTGCCAGCAGCTTCGGTCAGAGATTCACAGATACGCAGTATTTT	CASSFGQRFTDTQYF
NA	NA	TRBJ1-4	TRBV6-1	TGTGCCAGCAGTGAAGACAGGGCGAGTAATGAAAAACTGTTTTTT	CASSEDRASNEKLFF
TRBD2	NA	TRBJ2-7	TRBV7-8	TGTGCCAGCAGCATGGGACTAGCGGGGGGGGATTCGTGGGAGCAGTACTTC	CASSMGLAGGDSWEQYF
NA	many	TRBJ2-7	TRBV28	TGTGCCAGCAGCTCTCCGGGACAAACATACGAGCAGTACTTC	CASSSPGQTYEQYF
NA	NA	TRBJ1-5	TRBV6-2/TRBV6-3	TGTGCCAGCAGCTCAGAATTCAATCAGCCCCAGCAATTT	CASSSEFNQPQQF
NA	many	TRBJ2-1	TRBV7-2	TGTGCCAGCAGCCCCAGTAAGGACAATGAGCAGTTCTTC	CASSPSKDNEQFF
NA	NA	TRBJ2-7	TRBV3-1	TGTGCCAGCAGCCCATCTGACAGGAGCTACTACGAGCAGTACTTC	CASSPSDRSYYEQYF
NA	once	TRBJ1-1	TRBV20-1	TGCAGTGCGAGCCCAAGGGAGGGACCGACTGAAGCTTTCTTT	CSASPREGPTEAFF
NA	few	TRBJ2-3	TRBV28	TGTGCCAGCAGTTTTGAGGATTGGAGCACAGATACGCAGTATTTT	CASSFEDWSTDTQYF
NA	few	TRBJ2-3	TRBV4-3	TGCGCCAGCAGCCAAGAGCGTTCAGATACGCAGTATTTT	CASSQERSDTQYF
NA	few	TRBJ2-4	TRBV6-6	TGTGCCAGCAGTTACAGACACGTGAATCTAGCCAAAAACATTCAGTACTTC	CASSYRHVNLAKNIQYF
TRBD2	few	TRBJ2-3	TRBV6-2/TRBV6-3	TGTGCCAGCAGTTACCAACGAACTGGGACTAGCGGGAGCACAGATACGCAGTATTTT	CASSYQRTGTSGSTDTQYF
NA	many	TRBJ1-2	TRBV7-2	TGTGCCAGCAGCGTGGGGGCCGGCTATGGCTACACCTTC	CASSVGAGYGYTF
NA	many	TRBJ2-7	TRBV7-2	TGTGCCAGCAGCTTAAGGCGATCTTCCTACGAGCAGTACTTC	CASSLRRSSYEQYF
NA	NA	TRBJ2-1	TRBV20-1	TGCAGTGCGGAGGAGGGCCTCGCCTACAATGAGCAGTTCTTC	CSAEEGLAYNEQFF
TRBD1	few	TRBJ2-6	TRBV6-2/TRBV6-3	TGTGCCAGCAGTTGGGACAGGGAAGGCTCTGGGGCCAACGTCCTGACTTTC	CASSWDREGSGANVLTF
TRBD1	NA	TRBJ2-1	TRBV28	TGTGCCAGCAGCGGACCCGGGACGGGACAGGGACTACACAATGAGCAGTTCTTC	CASSGPGTGQGLHNEQFF
NA	few	TRBJ1-3	TRBV7-8	TGTGCCAGCAGCTTAGTAGGGAGTTCAAACACCATATATTTT	CASSLVGSSNTIYF
TRBD2	few	TRBJ2-3	TRBV4-1	TGCGCCAGCAGCCACCAACTCCGGGAGGGGGATACGCAGTATTTT	CASSHQLREGDTQYF
NA	NA	TRBJ2-5	TRBV4-3	TGCGCCAGCAGCCAAGATTGGACAGACCAAGAGACCCAGTACTTC	CASSQDWTDQETQYF
NA	NA	TRBJ1-5	TRBV7-2	TGTGCCAGCAGCTTACAGGGATCTCGGCCCCAGCATTTT	CASSLQGSRPQHF
NA	NA	TRBJ1-2	TRBV20-1	TGCAGTGCTAGAGTGGAAGCAAACTATGGCTACACCTTC	CSARVEANYGYTF
NA	few	TRBJ2-1	TRBV6-5	TGTGCCAGCAGTTACGCCAGGGCAAATGAGCAGTTCTTC	CASSYARANEQFF
NA	NA	TRBJ1-6	TRBV3-1	TGTGCCAGCAGCCTAGAGGGTCTTGTCAGGGGTAATTCACCCCTCCACTTT	CASSLEGLVRGNSPLHF